Following are 20 T cell receptor beta chains from one sample sequenced in a study of blood T cell repertoires in COVID-19 (dated by TCRdb to 2019 to 2021). The library came from the immunoSEQ multiplex PCR assay. TCRdb stores this immuneACCESS table with in-frame sequences only. Part of the clones is absent; in the studies checked, under half of the shortfall reflects unresolved V genes, and no reason is known for the rest. Across this sample there are approximately 190,000 clones, with under 85% seen only once. Around 6.5% of the sample is held by the ten biggest clonotypes. The sample taken for sequencing was peripheral blood. The receptor source for this set is a woman aged 40 to 55 with acute or convalescent COVID-19.

The chain carries TRBV15 and TRBJ2-5; D perhaps matches TRBD2 (6 bases). The CDR3 sequence is 15 residues long. The V and J ends lost 5 bases and 2 bases respectively, with 15 bases between them. Germline values: CDR1 LNHNV, CDR2 YYDKDF (reference sequence). As DNA, the CDR3 is TGTGCCACCAGCGAGGGACTGGACAAGCAAGAGACCCAGTACTTC. Translation gives CATSEGLDKQETQYF.

The chain recombines TRBV12-3 or TRBV12-4 with TRBJ2-7, with TRBD1 matching 9 bases. Trimming took 6 bases from V and 6 from J; bases not matched to a gene: 3. This CDR3 is 12 amino acids long. DNA for the CDR3: TGTGCCAGCAGAGGGACAGGGAGCGAGCAGTACTTC. Its protein product is CASRGTGSEQYF.

The V gene is TRBV7-9, the J gene TRBJ2-5, with 8 bases identical to TRBD1. Trimming at V came to 3 bases and at J to 5 bases, leaving 8 bases not matched to a gene. The CDR3 consists of 15 residues. Looked up from germline, CDR1 is SEHNR and CDR2 is FQNEAQ (reference sequence). The CDR3 bases are TGTGCCAGCAGCTTGTTGGGACAGGCTGGGGAGACCCAGTACTTC. Protein sequence: CASSLLGQAGETQYF.

The chain joins TRBV7-9 to TRBJ1-2, with 8 bases that match TRBD1. The CDR3 is 13 amino acids. Germline V gene sequence: CDR1 SEHNR, CDR2 FQNEAQ (reference sequence). V shed 6 bases and J 8 bases; nucleotides not matched to a gene: 8. The CDR3 loop reads CASRGDRQLGYTF. CDR3 sequence (DNA): TGTGCCAGCAGGGGGGACAGGCAGTTGGGCTACACCTTC.

The V call is TRBV30, the J call TRBJ1-4; 8 bases map to TRBD1. The CDR3 is 15 residues long. Trimming at V came to 6 bases and at J to 4 bases, leaving 10 bases not matched to a gene. From germline, CDR1 is GTSNPN and CDR2 SVGIG (reference sequence). The CDR3 loop reads CACQGRTGINEKLFF. The CDR3 nucleotides are TGTGCCTGCCAGGGACGGACAGGGATTAATGAAAAACTGTTTTTT.

V and J are TRBV27 and TRBJ2-5; the D gene is possibly TRBD2 (6 bases). Germline CDR1 MNHEY, CDR2 SMNVEV (reference sequence). The CDR3 is 16 residues long. V lost 5 bases, J lost 3 bases, and 19 bases lay in between. The CDR3 DNA follows: TGTGCCAGCAGTCCCAGAGAGCGGGCTGTGGAAGAGACCCAGTACTTC. It codes for CASSPRERAVEETQYF.

The rearrangement joins TRBV27 to TRBJ2-5; TRBD2 agrees at 8 bases. The germline gives CDR1 MNHEY, CDR2 SMNVEV (reference sequence). The CDR3 is 14 residues long. V gave up 3 bases and J gave up 4 bases; unmatched junction bases: 4. The CDR3 sequence is CASSLGLEGETQYF. The CDR3 DNA is TGTGCCAGCAGTTTGGGACTAGAGGGAGAGACCCAGTACTTC.

This clone occurred a few times. The chain links TRBV19 to TRBJ2-3; D unclear. The germline V gene has CDR1 LNHDA and CDR2 SQIVND (reference sequence). This CDR3 region has 14 residues. V was clipped by 7 bases and J by 2 bases, with 13 bases between them. CDR3 protein: CASTRRPNTDTQYF. CDR3 DNA sequence: TGTGCCAGTACGCGGAGACCCAACACAGATACGCAGTATTTT.

This clone was picked up a small number of times. V is TRBV6-1 and J is TRBJ1-5; D unclear. The CDR3 loop spans 12 amino acids. Trimming cost V 2 bases and J 6 bases, with 5 bases left between them. Germline CDR1 is MNHNS and CDR2 is SASEGT. DNA of the CDR3: TGTGCCAGCAGTGAACGGAGTCAGCCCCAGCATTTT. This codes for CASSERSQPQHF.

On this clone itself: The junction departs from the called germline gene at one end, perhaps through a read error. The gene calls are TRBV10-1 and TRBJ1-1; tentative D call: TRBD1 (6 bases). This CDR3 has 11 residues. CDR1 is WNHNN, CDR2 SYGVQD, per germline (reference sequence). The CDR3 DNA follows: TGCGCCAGCAGAGAGTTGCAGGGGGCTTTCTTT. Translated, it gives CASRELQGAFF.

V is TRBV5-4 and J is TRBJ2-2, with 7 bases matching TRBD2. Trimming at V came to 2 bases and at J to 6 bases, leaving 7 bases not matched to a gene. The CDR3 loop spans 15 amino acids. The germline V gene encodes CDR1 SGHNT and CDR2 YYREEE (reference sequence). This CDR3 reads CASSLDLREAGELFF. The CDR3 bases are TGTGCCAGCAGCTTAGACCTACGGGAGGCCGGGGAGCTGTTTTTT.

The chain carries TRBV6-5 and TRBJ1-5, with TRBD1 matching 8 bases. J was trimmed by 7 bases and V by 7 bases; bases with no gene match: 9. This CDR3 spans 14 amino acids. CDR1 is MNHEY, CDR2 SVGAGI, per germline. The CDR3 loop reads CASIRGQDVQPQHF. For the CDR3, the DNA is TGTGCCAGCATCAGGGGACAGGACGTCCAGCCCCAGCATTTT.

The chain has TRBV4-1 and TRBJ2-7; D possibly corresponds to TRBD1 (6 bases). The CDR3 runs to 14 residues. V lost 1 base, J lost 2 bases, and 9 bases lay in between. Per the germline V gene, CDR1 is MGHRA and CDR2 is YSYEKL. CDR3: CASSQADRAYEQYF. Here the CDR3 DNA reads TGCGCCAGCAGCCAAGCGGACAGAGCCTACGAGCAGTACTTC.

The table lists this clone with a few counts. This specimen includes other DNA sequences encoding the same CDR3. The chain carries TRBV7-6 and TRBJ2-5; D unclear. This CDR3 is built from 11 residues. Trimming left V 5 bases short and J 4 bases short, with 5 bases between. Looked up from germline, CDR1 is SGHVS and CDR2 is FNYEAQ. The CDR3 bases are TGTGCCAGCAGCCCCGGAGAGACCCAGTACTTC. As protein: CASSPGETQYF.

V usage is TRBV7-8 and J usage is TRBJ1-6; 9 bases map to TRBD1. The CDR3 contains 14 residues. In germline, CDR1 is SGHVS, CDR2 FQNEAQ. Unmatched junction bases numbered 3, after V lost 5 bases and J lost 7 bases. DNA of the CDR3: TGTGCCAGCAGCCAAGACAGGGGGAATTCACCCCTCCACTTT. It translates to CASSQDRGNSPLHF. Based on the CDR3 plus reference TRBV7-8 and TRBJ1-6, the full variable domain is GAGVSQSPRYKVAKRGQDVALRCDPISGHVSLFWYQQALGQGPEFLTYFQNEAQLDKSGLPSDRFFAERPEGSVSTLKIQRTQQEDSAVYLCASSQDRGNSPLHFGNGTRLTVT.

This clone appeared a few times. The chain is built from TRBV11-2 and TRBJ2-7; D ambiguous. The length of the CDR3 is 14 residues. The germline V gene encodes CDR1 SGHAT and CDR2 FQNNGV. V lost 4 bases, J lost 1 base, and 11 bases lay in between. In DNA, the CDR3 is TGTGCCAGCAGCTCCCCGAGAAGATCCTACGAGCAGTACTTC. Protein: CASSSPRRSYEQYF.

The rearrangement uses TRBV6-5 and TRBJ1-1, with D tentatively TRBD1 (5 bases). This CDR3 is built from 13 residues. Germline V gives CDR1 MNHEY, CDR2 SVGAGI. V shed 1 base and J shed 8 bases, with 11 bases lying between them. The chain's CDR3 is CASSYLRGGEAFF. The DNA of the CDR3 is TGTGCCAGCAGTTACTTACGCGGGGGAGAAGCTTTCTTT.

This clone occurred a few times. V is TRBV24-1 and J is TRBJ1-1, with 7 bases matching TRBD1. The CDR3 length is 12 residues. Germline V lookup: CDR1 KGHDR, CDR2 SFDVKD. J lost 10 bases, V lost 4 bases, and 5 bases had no gene match. CDR3 sequence reads: CATSEPTGVAFF. CDR3 DNA: TGTGCCACCAGTGAGCCTACAGGGGTAGCTTTCTTT.

This clone was counted between two and nine times. Additional DNA sequences in this sample encode the identical CDR3. This chain's CDR3 is CASSDQNTGELFF. CDR3 nucleotides: TGCGCCAGCAGTGATCAGAACACCGGGGAGCTGTTTTTT. The rearrangement joins TRBV10-1 to TRBJ2-2; D call uncertain. Germline V CDR1 and CDR2: WNHNN, SYGVQD (reference sequence). V was shortened by 3 bases and J by 1 base, with 3 bases between the two germline ends. CDR3 length equals 13 residues.

This clone was seen a single time. The chain carries TRBV7-9 and TRBJ1-1; 9 positions agree with TRBD1. This CDR3 spans 14 amino acids. V lost 5 bases and J lost 6; bases outside the gene matches: 7. Germline loops: CDR1 SEHNR, CDR2 FQNEAQ (reference sequence). The CDR3 DNA sequence: TGTGCCAGCAGCCCCAGGGACAGGGTCTCTGAAGCTTTCTTT. Its translation: CASSPRDRVSEAFF.